This paragraph reports one T cell receptor beta chain. This sample was taken from a study of T cells in localized non-small cell lung cancer. This CDR3 is built from 13 residues. The trim removed 7 bases at V and 5 bases at J, leaving 5 bases unmatched. Germline V CDR1 and CDR2: WSHSY, SAAADI. Measured with immunoSEQ multiplex PCR; TCRdb has only the in-frame clones, and not every one. Among more than 1,200 clones, 20% to 25% were seen once, and the ten largest hold about 12%. The gene calls are TRBV10-2 and TRBJ2-1; 7 nucleotides agree with TRBD2. Sequencing used lung tumor tissue, obtained before any cancer treatment. This TCR came from a male donor older than 55 with stage II lung adenocarcinoma. CDR3 bases: TGCGCCAGCACCCTAGCGGCACACAATGAGCAGTTCTTC. It specifies CASTLAAHNEQFF.